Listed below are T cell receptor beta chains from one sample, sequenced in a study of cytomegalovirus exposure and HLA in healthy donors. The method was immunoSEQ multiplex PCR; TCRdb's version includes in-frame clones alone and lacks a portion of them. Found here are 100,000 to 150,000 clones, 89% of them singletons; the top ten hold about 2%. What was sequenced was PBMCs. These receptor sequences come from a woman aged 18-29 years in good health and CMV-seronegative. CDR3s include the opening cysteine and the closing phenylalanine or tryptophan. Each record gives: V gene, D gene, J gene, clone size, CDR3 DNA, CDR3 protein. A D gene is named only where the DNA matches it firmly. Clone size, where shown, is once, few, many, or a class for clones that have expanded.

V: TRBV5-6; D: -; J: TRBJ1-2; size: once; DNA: TGTGCCAGCAGCTCCGGGACTTCTCCTAGGGGCTACACCTTC; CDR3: CASSSGTSPRGYTF
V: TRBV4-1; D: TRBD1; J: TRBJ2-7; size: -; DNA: TGCGCCAGCAGTCCCGGACAGGGGTCATACGAGCAGTACTTC; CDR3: CASSPGQGSYEQYF
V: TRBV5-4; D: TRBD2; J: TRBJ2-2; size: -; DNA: TGTGCCAGCAGCTTTCGGGAGGGCGGCACCGGGGAGCTGTTTTTT; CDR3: CASSFREGGTGELFF
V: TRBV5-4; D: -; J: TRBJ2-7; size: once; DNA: TGTGCCAGCAGCTTGGGAAGCAGGGCCTACGAGCAGTACTTC; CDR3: CASSLGSRAYEQYF
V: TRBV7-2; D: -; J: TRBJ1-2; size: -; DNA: TGTGCCAGCAGCGTTTTTGCGGATAACTATGGCTACACCTTC; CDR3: CASSVFADNYGYTF
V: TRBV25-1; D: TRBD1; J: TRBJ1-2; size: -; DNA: TGTGCCAGCAGTAGACCGGGACAGTATGGCTACACCTTC; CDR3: CASSRPGQYGYTF
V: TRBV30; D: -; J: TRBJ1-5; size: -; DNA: TGTGCCTGGAGTGTATCGGTTTCACAGCCCCAGCATTTT; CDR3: CAWSVSVSQPQHF
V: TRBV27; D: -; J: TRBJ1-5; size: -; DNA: TGTGCCAGCAGTTTACAGGGTAGCAATCAGCCCCAGCATTTT; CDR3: CASSLQGSNQPQHF
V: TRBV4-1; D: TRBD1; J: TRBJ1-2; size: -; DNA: TGCGCCAGCAGCTCCCGACAGGGCGGCTATGGCTACACCTTC; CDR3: CASSSRQGGYGYTF
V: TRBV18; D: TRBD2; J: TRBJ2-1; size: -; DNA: TGTGCCAGCTCACCACGGGAGGGCAGCAATGAGCAGTTCTTC; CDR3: CASSPREGSNEQFF
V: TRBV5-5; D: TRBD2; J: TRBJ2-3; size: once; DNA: TGTGCCAGCAGACGCCCTGTTAGCGGGAGCACAGATACGCAGTATTTT; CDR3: CASRRPVSGSTDTQYF
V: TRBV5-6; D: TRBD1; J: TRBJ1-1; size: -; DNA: TGTGCCAGCAGCTTGAGGCAGGGGGCCTTCATGAACACTGAAGCTTTCTTT; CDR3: CASSLRQGAFMNTEAFF
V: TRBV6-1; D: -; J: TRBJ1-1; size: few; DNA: TGTGCCAGCAGTGAAAGGGGAGGGAACACTGAAGCTTTCTTT; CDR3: CASSERGGNTEAFF
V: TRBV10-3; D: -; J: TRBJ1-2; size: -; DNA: TGTGCCATCAGTGATGAGGGTCCTAACTATGGCTACACCTTC; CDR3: CAISDEGPNYGYTF
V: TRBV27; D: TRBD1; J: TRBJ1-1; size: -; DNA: TGTGCCAGCAGTCCGGGGGACAGACTGAACACTGAAGCTTTCTTT; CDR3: CASSPGDRLNTEAFF
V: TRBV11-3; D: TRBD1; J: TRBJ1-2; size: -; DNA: TGTGCCAGCAGCATAGGAGGGACAGGGGAGGGCGGCTACACCTTC; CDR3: CASSIGGTGEGGYTF
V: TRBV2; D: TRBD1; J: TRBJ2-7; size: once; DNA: TGTGCCAGCAGTATAGACAGGGGAAGCTCCTACGAGCAGTACTTC; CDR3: CASSIDRGSSYEQYF
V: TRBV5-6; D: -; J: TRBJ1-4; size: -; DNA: TGTGCCAGCATCCGATCCAGGGGATCTAATGAAAAACTGTTTTTT; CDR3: CASIRSRGSNEKLFF
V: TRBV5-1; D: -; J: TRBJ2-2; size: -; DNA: TGCGCCAGCAGTCGGGATCCAATCACCAACACCGGGGAGCTGTTTTTT; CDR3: CASSRDPITNTGELFF
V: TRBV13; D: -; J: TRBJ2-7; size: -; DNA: TGTGCCAGCAGCTTTGGAGGGTACGAGCAGTACTTC; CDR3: CASSFGGYEQYF
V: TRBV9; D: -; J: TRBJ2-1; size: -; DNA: TGTGCCAGCAGCGTAGACCAGGGAACCTACAATGAGCAGTTCTTC; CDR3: CASSVDQGTYNEQFF
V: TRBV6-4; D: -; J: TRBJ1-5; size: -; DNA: TGTGCCAGCTCCAAAGAGGGCCAGCCCCAGCATTTT; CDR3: CASSKEGQPQHF
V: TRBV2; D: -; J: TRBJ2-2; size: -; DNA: TGTGCCAGCAGTAAGAGTTGGCAGGGCGTGACCGGGGAGCTGTTTTTT; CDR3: CASSKSWQGVTGELFF
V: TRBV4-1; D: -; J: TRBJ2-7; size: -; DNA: TGCGCCAGCAGCCAAGGAGAAAACAGTTACGAGCAGTACTTC; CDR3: CASSQGENSYEQYF
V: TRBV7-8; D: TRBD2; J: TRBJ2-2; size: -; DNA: TGTGCCAGCAGTTCCTTAGCGGGAATCAACACCGGGGAGCTGTTTTTT; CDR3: CASSSLAGINTGELFF
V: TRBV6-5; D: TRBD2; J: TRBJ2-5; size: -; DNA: TGTGCCAGCAGTATTCGGGAGGAGGAGACCCAGTACTTC; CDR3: CASSIREEETQYF
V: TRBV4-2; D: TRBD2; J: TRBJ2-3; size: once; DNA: TGTGCCAGCAGCCAGGGACTAGCCAGCACAGATACGCAGTATTTT; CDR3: CASSQGLASTDTQYF
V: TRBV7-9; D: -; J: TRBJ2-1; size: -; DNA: TGTGCCAGCAGACCTCTGGGGGGCGGGAGTCCGTTCTTC; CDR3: CASRPLGGGSPFF
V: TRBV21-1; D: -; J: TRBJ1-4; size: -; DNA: TGTGCCAGCAGCCGACCCGGGGGTAGGAAAGAAAAACTGTTTTTT; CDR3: CASSRPGGRKEKLFF
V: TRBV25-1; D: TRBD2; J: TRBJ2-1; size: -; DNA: TGTGCCAGCAGTGAATTAGGTGGACTAGCGGAACACAATGAGCAGTTCTTC; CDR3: CASSELGGLAEHNEQFF
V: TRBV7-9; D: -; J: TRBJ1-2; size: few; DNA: TGTGCCAGCAGCTTACCCTACCCTAACTATGGCTACACCTTC; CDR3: CASSLPYPNYGYTF
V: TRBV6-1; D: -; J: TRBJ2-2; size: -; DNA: TGTGCCAGCAGTGAACAGGACACCGGGGAGCTGTTTTTT; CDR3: CASSEQDTGELFF
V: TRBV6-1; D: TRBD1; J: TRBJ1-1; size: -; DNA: TGTGCCAGCAGTGAATGGACAGGGGGCACCGAAGCTTTCTTT; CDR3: CASSEWTGGTEAFF
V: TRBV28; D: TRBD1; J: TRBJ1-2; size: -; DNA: TGTGCCAGCAGACCGAATCCGACAGGGGGGATTGGCTACACCTTC; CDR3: CASRPNPTGGIGYTF
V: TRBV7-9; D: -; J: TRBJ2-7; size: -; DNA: TGTGCCAGCAGCCCCTATACAGGGTCTAACTCCTACGAGCAGTACTTC; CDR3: CASSPYTGSNSYEQYF
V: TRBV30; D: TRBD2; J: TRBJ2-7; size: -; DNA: TGTGCCTGGAGTATTGGGGCGGGAGGGCTTTACGAGCAGTACTTC; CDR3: CAWSIGAGGLYEQYF
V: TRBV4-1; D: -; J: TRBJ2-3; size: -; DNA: TGCGCCAGCAGCCCCTCCCCTACGCCGAGGACAGATACGCAGTATTTT; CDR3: CASSPSPTPRTDTQYF
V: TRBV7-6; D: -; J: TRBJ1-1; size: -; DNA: TGTGCCAGCAGCCCCGACACGGGAGGAAGAGCTTTCTTT; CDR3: CASSPDTGGRAFF
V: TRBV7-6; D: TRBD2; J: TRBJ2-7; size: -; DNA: TGTGCCAGCAGCTTAGGCCGGGACTACTCCTACGAGCAGTACTTC; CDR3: CASSLGRDYSYEQYF
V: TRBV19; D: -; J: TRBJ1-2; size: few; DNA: TGTGCCAGCAGAACCCTAGGCGGTTCTTATGGCTACACCTTC; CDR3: CASRTLGGSYGYTF
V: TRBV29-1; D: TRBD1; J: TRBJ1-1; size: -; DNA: TGCAGCGTTGTGAGGGGGCGTCGTACTGAAGCTTTCTTT; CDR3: CSVVRGRRTEAFF